These 21 T cell receptor beta chains were sequenced from one sample in a study of vaccination effects on CD4 cells after COVID-19. Their specific antigens are unknown. Sequencing was performed with immunoSEQ multiplex PCR; in TCRdb, only in-frame clones are kept and a portion is missing. There are tens of thousands of clones in the sample; around 78% occur only once, and about 10% lies in the top ten. Viral peptide pools were used in the ViraFEST assay to expand antigen-specific CD4+ T cells, and sequencing came afterward. Having been cultured for about ten days, the cells underwent CD4+ T cell isolation. Each vaccine recipient was nucleocapsid antibody negative and had no prior SARS-CoV-2 infection. This specimen consisted of CD4+ T cells from PBMCs cultured with SARS-CoV-2 spike peptides, obtained before COVID-19 vaccination. The receptor set was obtained from a human donor who received a COVID-19 vaccine.

V usage is TRBV13 and J usage is TRBJ1-1; tentatively, D is TRBD1 (6 bases). CDR3 length: 18 amino acids. CDR1 and CDR2 (germline): PRHDT, FYEKMQ (reference sequence). Trimming took 4 bases from V and 1 from J, leaving 22 bases between them. CDR3 in DNA: TGTGCCAGCAGCTGGAGAAGCAGGGGCGCCCCTTGGAACACTGAAGCTTTCTTT. Amino acids: CASSWRSRGAPWNTEAFF.

V gene TRBV5-1 combines with J gene TRBJ2-1; 8 bases line up with TRBD1. CDR1 SGHRS and CDR2 YFSETQ come from the germline V gene. The CDR3 is made up of 15 amino acids. J was trimmed by 4 bases and V by 3 bases; bases with no gene match: 6. CDR3 sequence reads: CASSSRQGTYNEQFF. DNA of the CDR3: TGCGCCAGCAGCTCTAGACAGGGGACTTACAATGAGCAGTTCTTC.

The chain has TRBV28 and TRBJ2-1; no definite D call. The germline CDR1 and CDR2 sequences are MDHEN and SYDVKM. The CDR3 loop spans 17 amino acids. V was trimmed by 5 bases and J by 0 bases, leaving 17 bases between them. In nucleotides, the CDR3 is TGTGCCAGCAGTACCTCCATAGGGCGGAGCTCCTACAATGAGCAGTTCTTC. Amino acids: CASSTSIGRSSYNEQFF. The full variable domain, with the rest looked up from reference TRBV28 and TRBJ2-1, is DVKVTQSSRYLVKRTGEKVFLECVQDMDHENMFWYRQDPGLGLRLIYFSYDVKMKEKGDIPEGYSVSREKKERFSLILESASTNQTSMYLCASSTSIGRSSYNEQFFGPGTRLTVL.

The chain recombines TRBV18 with TRBJ2-1; 7 nucleotides align to TRBD2. The CDR3 spans 15 residues. CDR1 is KGHSH, CDR2 LQKENI, per germline. Trimming at V came to 6 bases and at J to 4 bases, leaving 9 bases not matched to a gene. This chain's CDR3 is CASSSNLAEYNEQFF. The CDR3 DNA is TGTGCCAGCTCTTCTAATCTAGCGGAGTACAATGAGCAGTTCTTC.

The rearrangement links TRBV3-1 (or the pseudogene TRBV3-2) to TRBJ1-3, with D possibly TRBD1 on 6 matching bases. The germline V and J ends were trimmed by 0 bases and 0 bases, with 18 bases remaining between them. CDR1 is LGHDT and CDR2 is YNNKEL in the germline V gene (reference sequence). The CDR3 covers 19 residues. CDR3 bases: TGTGCCAGCAGCCAAGAACGGTACCGGGACACCTACTCTGGAAACACCATATATTTT. Amino acid sequence: CASSQERYRDTYSGNTIYF.

This clone is a singleton in its sample. The chain uses TRBV7-8 and TRBJ1-2, with D unclear. Germline lookup yields CDR1 SGHVS and CDR2 FQNEAQ. CDR3 size: 10 residues. V lost 9 bases and J 2 bases, leaving 4 bases between the germline ends. The CDR3, as DNA: TGTGCCAGGAAGAACTATGGCTACACCTTC. The encoded protein is CARKNYGYTF.

The V and J genes are TRBV9 and TRBJ2-3; TRBD2 is a possible D gene (6 bases). The V end was cut by 4 bases, the J end by 4 bases, with 16 bases between. CDR1 SGDLS and CDR2 YYNGEE come from the germline V gene. The CDR3 consists of 15 residues. CDR3 region: CASSRRGGEADTQYF. CDR3 DNA sequence: TGTGCCAGCAGCCGTAGGGGCGGGGAGGCAGATACGCAGTATTTT. The variable domain in full, with the rest retrieved from reference TRBV9 and TRBJ2-3, is DSGVTQTPKHLITATGQRVTLRCSPRSGDLSVYWYQQSLDQGLQFLIQYYNGEERAKGNILERFSAQQFPDLHSELNLSSLELGDSALYFCASSRRGGEADTQYFGPGTRLTVL.

The V call is TRBV24-1, the J call TRBJ2-2; D possibly matches TRBD1 or TRBD2 (5 bases each). V was trimmed by 5 bases and J by 0 bases, leaving 9 bases between them. Germline V gene data show CDR1 as KGHDR and CDR2 as SFDVKD. The CDR3 length is 15 residues. The CDR3 bases are TGTGCCACCAGTGCTGAGGGGACGAACACCGGGGAGCTGTTTTTT. Amino acid sequence: CATSAEGTNTGELFF.

V is TRBV5-1 and J is TRBJ2-3; a weak D match, TRBD1 (5 bases). The germline V and J ends were trimmed by 2 bases and 4 bases, with 8 bases remaining between them. Germline lookup yields CDR1 SGHRS and CDR2 YFSETQ. The CDR3 loop spans 13 amino acids. The CDR3 here is CASSFQGPDTQYF. The CDR3 bases are TGCGCCAGCAGCTTTCAGGGCCCAGATACGCAGTATTTT.

The chain recombines TRBV5-1 with TRBJ2-1; 8 bases line up with TRBD2. The CDR3 extends over 16 amino acids. Trimming took 1 base from V and 3 from J; bases not matched to a gene: 6. CDR1 is SGHRS and CDR2 is YFSETQ in the germline V gene. The CDR3: CASSLTGGAGYNEQFF. The CDR3 DNA is TGCGCCAGCAGCTTGACCGGGGGGGCCGGCTACAATGAGCAGTTCTTC.

This rearrangement joins TRBV5-1 to TRBJ1-3; no definite D call. V was trimmed by 0 bases and J by 0 bases, leaving 10 bases between them. From germline, CDR1 is SGHRS and CDR2 YFSETQ. The CDR3 has 16 residues. The CDR3 loop is CASSLDWGYSGNTIYF. Written as DNA, the CDR3 is TGCGCCAGCAGCTTGGATTGGGGATACTCTGGAAACACCATATATTTT.

The V call is TRBV7-2, the J call TRBJ1-1; TRBD1 might be the D (5 bases). Germline CDR1 SGHTA, CDR2 FQGNSA. The CDR3 extends over 15 amino acids. V gave up 1 base and J gave up 5 bases, with 14 bases separating them. CDR3 bases: TGTGCCAGCAGCTTAGTTCTGGGGGAGAGAACTGAAGCTTTCTTT. Protein: CASSLVLGERTEAFF.

The CDR3 region is CASSSAGVRADTQYF. CDR3 DNA: TGTGCCAGCAGCTCTGCGGGGGTAAGAGCAGATACGCAGTATTTT. The chain joins TRBV5-6 to TRBJ2-3; 7 bases are a match to TRBD2. Trimming removed 3 bases from V and 4 bases from J; junction bases left unmatched: 8. Germline V lookup: CDR1 SGHDT, CDR2 YYEEEE. There are 15 residues in the CDR3.

The V gene is TRBV5-1, the J gene TRBJ2-5; D may correspond to TRBD1 or TRBD2 (5 bases each). The CDR3 has 14 residues. V lost 2 bases to trimming and J lost 5 bases, with 13 bases between them. Germline lookup yields CDR1 SGHRS and CDR2 YFSETQ. In DNA, the CDR3 is TGCGCCAGCAGCTTCATCGGGGCCTCCGAGACCCAGTACTTC. Translating it yields CASSFIGASETQYF.

V and J are TRBV2 and TRBJ1-2; 10 bases align to TRBD1. Unmatched junction bases numbered 14, after V lost 5 bases and J lost 8 bases. Germline CDR1 is SNHLY and CDR2 is FYNNEI. The CDR3 loop spans 16 amino acids. In nucleotides, the CDR3 is TGTGCCAGCAGTATAACCGGGACAGGGGCTTTAACGGGCTACACCTTC. Translated: CASSITGTGALTGYTF.

This sequence joins TRBV10-3 and TRBJ1-1, with D possibly TRBD1 on 5 matching bases. CDR1 is ENHRY and CDR2 is SYGVKD in the germline V gene. Deletions cut 0 bases from V and 4 bases from J, with 18 bases between. The CDR3 is made up of 17 amino acids. CDR3 in DNA: TGTGCCATCAGTGAGTCGATCGGGGGACGAGGGTTCACTGAAGCTTTCTTT. Translated, it gives CAISESIGGRGFTEAFF.

The chain uses TRBV7-3 and TRBJ2-6; the D gene is possibly TRBD1 (6 bases). Trimming left V 5 bases short and J 1 base short, with 12 bases between. This CDR3 is built from 16 residues. Looked up from germline, CDR1 is SGHTA and CDR2 is FQGTGA. CDR3 DNA: TGTGCCAGCAGCCCTCAGACAGGATCTGGGGCCAACGTCCTGACTTTC. Translating it yields CASSPQTGSGANVLTF.

V usage is TRBV9 and J usage is TRBJ2-6; TRBD1 aligns across 8 bases. With 0 bases clipped from V and 0 bases from J, the junction kept 5 bases outside the gene matches. The CDR3 loop spans 18 amino acids. Germline-derived CDR1 and CDR2 are SGDLS and YYNGEE. CDR3 sequence reads: CASSVAPTGGSGANVLTF. In DNA, the CDR3 is TGTGCCAGCAGCGTAGCTCCCACAGGGGGCTCTGGGGCCAACGTCCTGACTTTC.

The V call is TRBV5-1, the J call TRBJ2-3; 10 bases align to TRBD1. This CDR3 is 17 amino acids long. Germline V gene lookup returns CDR1 SGHRS and CDR2 YFSETQ. V gave up 3 bases and J gave up 2 bases; unmatched junction bases: 9. The CDR3 nucleotides read TGCGCCAGCAGCTCGTATCTGACAGGGGGCTCCACAGATACGCAGTATTTT. Translation gives CASSSYLTGGSTDTQYF.

The J gene is TRBJ1-5, the V gene TRBV7-2; D not resolved. The CDR3 sequence is 14 residues long. The V gene's germline CDR1 is SGHTA and CDR2 FQGNSA. Trimming took 3 bases from V and 1 from J, leaving 7 bases between them. Here the CDR3 reads CASSLSPSNQPQHF. CDR3 DNA sequence: TGTGCCAGCAGCTTGAGTCCCAGCAATCAGCCCCAGCATTTT.

The chain couples TRBV15 to TRBJ1-1, with D maybe TRBD1 (6 bases). V lost 3 bases to trimming and J lost 3 bases, with 14 bases between them. The V gene's germline CDR1 is LNHNV and CDR2 YYDKDF (reference sequence). The CDR3 runs 15 residues. The CDR3 is CATSSDRSKDTEAFF. The CDR3, as DNA: TGTGCCACCAGCAGCGACAGGTCGAAGGACACTGAAGCTTTCTTT.